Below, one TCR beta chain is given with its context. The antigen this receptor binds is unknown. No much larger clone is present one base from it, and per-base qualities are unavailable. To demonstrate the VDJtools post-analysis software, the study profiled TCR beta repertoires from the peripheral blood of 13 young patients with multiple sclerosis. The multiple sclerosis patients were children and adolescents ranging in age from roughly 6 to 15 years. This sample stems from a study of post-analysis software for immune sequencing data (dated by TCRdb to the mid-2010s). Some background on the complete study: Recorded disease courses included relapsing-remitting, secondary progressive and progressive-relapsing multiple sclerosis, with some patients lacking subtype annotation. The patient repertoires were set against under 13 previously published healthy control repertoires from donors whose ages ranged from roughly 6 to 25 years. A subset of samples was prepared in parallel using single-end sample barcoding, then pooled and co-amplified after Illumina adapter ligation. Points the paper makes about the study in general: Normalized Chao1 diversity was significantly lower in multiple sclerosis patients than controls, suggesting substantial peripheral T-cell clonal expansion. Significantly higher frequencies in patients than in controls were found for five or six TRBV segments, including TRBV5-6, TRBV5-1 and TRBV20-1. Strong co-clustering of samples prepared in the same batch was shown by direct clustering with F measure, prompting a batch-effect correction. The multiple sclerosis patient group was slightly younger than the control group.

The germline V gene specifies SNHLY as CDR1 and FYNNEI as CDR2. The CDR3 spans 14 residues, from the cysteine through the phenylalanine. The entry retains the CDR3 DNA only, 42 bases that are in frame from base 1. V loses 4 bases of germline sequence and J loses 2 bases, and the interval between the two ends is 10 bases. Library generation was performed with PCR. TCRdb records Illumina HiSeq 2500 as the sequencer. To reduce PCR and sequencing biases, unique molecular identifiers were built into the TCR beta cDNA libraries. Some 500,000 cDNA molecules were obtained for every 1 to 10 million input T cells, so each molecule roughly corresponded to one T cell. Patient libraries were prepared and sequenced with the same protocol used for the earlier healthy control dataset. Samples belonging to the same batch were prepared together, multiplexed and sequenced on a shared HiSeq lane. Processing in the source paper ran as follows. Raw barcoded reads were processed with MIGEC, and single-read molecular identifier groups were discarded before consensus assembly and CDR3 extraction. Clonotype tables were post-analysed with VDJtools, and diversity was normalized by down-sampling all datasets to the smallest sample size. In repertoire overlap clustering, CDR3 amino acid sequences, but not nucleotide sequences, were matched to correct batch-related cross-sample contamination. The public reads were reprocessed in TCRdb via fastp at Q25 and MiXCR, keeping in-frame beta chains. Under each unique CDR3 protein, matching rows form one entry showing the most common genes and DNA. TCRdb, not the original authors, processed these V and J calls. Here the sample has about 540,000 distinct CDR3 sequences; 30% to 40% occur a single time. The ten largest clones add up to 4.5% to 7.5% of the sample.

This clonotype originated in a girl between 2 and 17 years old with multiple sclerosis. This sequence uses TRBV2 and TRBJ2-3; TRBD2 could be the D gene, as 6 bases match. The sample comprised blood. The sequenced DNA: TGTGCCAGCAGTGTTCGGGAGATCACAGATACGCAGTATTTT. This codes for CASSVREITDTQYF.